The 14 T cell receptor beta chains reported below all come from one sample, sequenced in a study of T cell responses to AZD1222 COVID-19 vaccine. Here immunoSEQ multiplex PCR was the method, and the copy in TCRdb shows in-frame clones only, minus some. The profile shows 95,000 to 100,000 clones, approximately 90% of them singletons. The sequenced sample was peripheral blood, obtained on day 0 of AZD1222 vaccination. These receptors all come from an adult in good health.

CDR3 region: CASRRGPVDIQYF. For the CDR3, the DNA is TGTGCCAGCAGGCGGGGGCCAGTGGACATTCAGTACTTC. V usage is TRBV3-1 (or the pseudogene TRBV3-2) and J usage is TRBJ2-4; the D gene is possibly TRBD2 (7 bases). V gave up 6 bases and J gave up 8 bases, with 14 bases separating them. The CDR3 runs 13 residues. The germline CDR1 and CDR2 sequences are LGHDT and YNNKEL (reference sequence).

The CDR3 DNA is TGTGCCAGCACCCTACAGGGGGGAAATTCACCCCTCCACTTT. Protein sequence: CASTLQGGNSPLHF. J is TRBJ1-6 and V is TRBV27, with 8 nucleotides matching TRBD1. V was clipped by 7 bases and J by 7 bases; unmatched bases: 6. Germline CDR1 and CDR2: MNHEY and SMNVEV (reference sequence). The CDR3 runs to 14 residues.

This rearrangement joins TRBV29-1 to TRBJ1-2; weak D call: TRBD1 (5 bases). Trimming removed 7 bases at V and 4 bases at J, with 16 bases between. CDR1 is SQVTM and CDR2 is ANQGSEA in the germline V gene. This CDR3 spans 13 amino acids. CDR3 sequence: CSAPLKGPYGYTF. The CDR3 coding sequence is TGCAGCGCTCCCCTTAAGGGGCCCTATGGCTACACCTTC.

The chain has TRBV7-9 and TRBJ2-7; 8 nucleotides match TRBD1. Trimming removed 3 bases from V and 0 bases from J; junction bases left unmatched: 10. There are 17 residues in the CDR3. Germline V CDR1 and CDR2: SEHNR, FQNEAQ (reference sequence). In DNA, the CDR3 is TGTGCCAGCAGCTTCGGTCCGGCGGGACAGGACTCCTACGAGCAGTACTTC. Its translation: CASSFGPAGQDSYEQYF.

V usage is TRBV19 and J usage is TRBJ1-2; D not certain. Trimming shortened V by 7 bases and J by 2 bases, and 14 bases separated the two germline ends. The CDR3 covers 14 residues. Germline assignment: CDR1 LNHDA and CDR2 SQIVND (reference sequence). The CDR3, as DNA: TGTGCCAGTAATCGAGACACCAGGAACTATGGCTACACCTTC. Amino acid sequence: CASNRDTRNYGYTF.

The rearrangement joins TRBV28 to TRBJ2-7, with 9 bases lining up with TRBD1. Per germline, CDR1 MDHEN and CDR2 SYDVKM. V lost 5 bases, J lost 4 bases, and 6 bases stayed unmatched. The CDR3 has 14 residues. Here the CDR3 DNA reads TGTGCCAGCAGTGCCCGGGACAGGGAGTACGAGCAGTACTTC. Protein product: CASSARDREYEQYF.

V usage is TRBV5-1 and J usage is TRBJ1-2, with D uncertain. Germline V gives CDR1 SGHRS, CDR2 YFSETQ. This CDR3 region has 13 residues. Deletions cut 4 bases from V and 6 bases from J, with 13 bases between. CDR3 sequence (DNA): TGCGCCAGCAGCCTCGACGACGGGGATGGCTACACCTTC. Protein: CASSLDDGDGYTF.

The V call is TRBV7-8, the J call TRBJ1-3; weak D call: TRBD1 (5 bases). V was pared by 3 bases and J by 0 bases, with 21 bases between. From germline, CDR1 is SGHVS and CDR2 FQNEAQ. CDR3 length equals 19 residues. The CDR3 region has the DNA TGTGCCAGCAGCTTCCGACAGTCAGCCCAAAAGGACTCTGGAAACACCATATATTTT. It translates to CASSFRQSAQKDSGNTIYF.

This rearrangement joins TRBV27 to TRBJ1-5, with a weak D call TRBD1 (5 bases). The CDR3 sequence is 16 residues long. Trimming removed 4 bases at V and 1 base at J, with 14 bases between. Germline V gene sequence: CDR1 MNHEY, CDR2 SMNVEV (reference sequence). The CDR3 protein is CASSSGQGGSNQPQHF. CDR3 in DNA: TGTGCCAGCAGTTCAGGGCAGGGTGGGAGCAATCAGCCCCAGCATTTT.

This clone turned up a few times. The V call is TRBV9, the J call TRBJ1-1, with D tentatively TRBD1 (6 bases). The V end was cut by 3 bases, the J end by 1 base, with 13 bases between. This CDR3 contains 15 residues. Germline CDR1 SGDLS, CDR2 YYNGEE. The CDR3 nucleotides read TGTGCCAGCAGCGAGGCCGTACAGGGGAACACTGAAGCTTTCTTT. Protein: CASSEAVQGNTEAFF.

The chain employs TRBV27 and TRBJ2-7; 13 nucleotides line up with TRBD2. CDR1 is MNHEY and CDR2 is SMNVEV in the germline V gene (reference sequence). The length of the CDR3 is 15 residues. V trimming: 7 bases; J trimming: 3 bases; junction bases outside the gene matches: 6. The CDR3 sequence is CASKMTSGGIYEQYF. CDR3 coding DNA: TGTGCCAGCAAAATGACTAGCGGGGGGATCTACGAGCAGTACTTC.

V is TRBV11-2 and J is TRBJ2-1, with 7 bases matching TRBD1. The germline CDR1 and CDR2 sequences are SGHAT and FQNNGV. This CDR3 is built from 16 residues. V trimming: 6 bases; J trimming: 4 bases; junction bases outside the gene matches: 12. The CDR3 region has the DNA TGTGCCAGCAGTGACCCCGGACAGGTTGGATACAATGAGCAGTTCTTC. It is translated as CASSDPGQVGYNEQFF. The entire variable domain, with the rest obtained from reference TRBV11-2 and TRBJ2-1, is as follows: EAGVAQSPRYKIIEKRQSVAFWCNPISGHATLYWYQQILGQGPKLLIQFQNNGVVDDSQLPKDRFSAERLKGVDSTLKIQPAKLEDSAVYLCASSDPGQVGYNEQFFGPGTRLTVL.

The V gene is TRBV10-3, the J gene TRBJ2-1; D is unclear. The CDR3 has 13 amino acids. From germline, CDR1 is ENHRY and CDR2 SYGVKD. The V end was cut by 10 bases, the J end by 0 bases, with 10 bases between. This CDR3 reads CASGGSSYNEQFF. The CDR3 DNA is TGTGCCAGCGGCGGTAGCTCCTACAATGAGCAGTTCTTC.

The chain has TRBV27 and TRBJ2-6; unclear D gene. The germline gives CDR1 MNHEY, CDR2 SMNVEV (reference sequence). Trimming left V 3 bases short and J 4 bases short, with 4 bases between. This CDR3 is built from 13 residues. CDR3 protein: CASSFLGANVLTF. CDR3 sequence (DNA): TGTGCCAGCAGTTTTCTCGGGGCCAACGTCCTGACTTTC.